The TCR beta chain under discussion was sequenced for a study of blood T cell repertoires in COVID-19. As for the study in general: From the United States, Italy and Spain came samples of acute and convalescent COVID-19.

Germline V CDR1 and CDR2: MGHDK, SYGVNS. The V and J ends lost 8 bases and 1 base respectively, with 11 bases between them. This CDR3 has 14 residues. Per the original methods: Amplification from reference gene primers served as the basis for estimated nucleated cell counts. Libraries were prepared by immunoSEQ multiplex PCR; TCRdb keeps only in-frame clonotypes and omits some of them. Clone size and V and J calls were adopted from that table, with D and trimming inferred from the DNA. The top ten hold about 6.8% of the sample, which has fewer than 350,000 clones, 90% seen once. Sequencing was carried out using peripheral blood. The chain combines TRBV25-1 with TRBJ2-2; TRBD2 is a possible D gene (6 bases). The receptor was isolated from a woman aged 25 to 45 with COVID-19, enrolled during active disease. The CDR3 nucleotides are TGTGCCAGCTCCCCGGGACTGAACACCGGGGAGCTGTTTTTT. The encoded protein is CASSPGLNTGELFF.